The entry below describes one TCR beta chain. Antigen unknown. The source of the sample is a study of glioma-infiltrating T cells after dendritic cell vaccination. Turning to the study itself: Monocyte-derived dendritic cells, cultured 6 to 7 days with IL-4 and GM-CSF, were pulsed with autologous tumor lysate. Dendritic cell vaccine was injected intradermally three times, biweekly.

Study-wide results and caveats: Only a small number of patients had complete blood and tumor samples. Higher pretreatment TIL content predicted longer progression-free time and survival.

Clones were read by immunoSEQ multiplex PCR, and TCRdb kept only the in-frame ones, dropping some. The table includes over 90,000 clones, under 90% detected once. This sample comprised blood, obtained before dendritic cell vaccination. This receptor was identified in a human donor with glioblastoma.

In DNA form, the CDR3 reads TGTGCCAGCAGCCCCTCAGGGAATCCAACTGTCGAAGCTTTCTTT. Protein product: CASSPSGNPTVEAFF. This chain uses TRBV7-6 with TRBJ1-1; possible D gene TRBD1, 5 bases. Trimming shortened V by 5 bases and J by 8 bases, and 21 bases separated the two germline ends. Germline V lookup: CDR1 SGHVS, CDR2 FNYEAQ. The CDR3 is made up of 15 amino acids.